Below are 4 T cell receptor beta chains sequenced from a single sample in a study of CD4 T cells in relation to SARS-CoV-2 and coronaviruses. These TCRs' antigens remain unknown. Using immunoSEQ multiplex PCR, the repertoire was profiled, and TCRdb retains in-frame clones only, with some absent. There are over 15,000 clones in the sample; 82% occur only once, and about 33% lies in the top ten. CD4+ T cells from unexposed donors were obtained before the COVID-19 pandemic (2011-2018). The cells were cultured for less than twelve days before CD4+ T cells were isolated. The material sequenced was CD4+ T cells from PBMCs, cultured in vitro. Every receptor here comes from a human donor in good health.

CDR3 nucleotides: TGCGCCAGCTTTCCGAACGGTTATGAAAAACTGTTTTTT. Its protein is CASFPNGYEKLFF. V usage is TRBV23-1 and J usage is TRBJ1-4; no definite D call. TRBV23-1 is filed as an ORF, its function uncertain. The V end lost 8 bases, the J end lost 6 bases, and 13 bases lay between the germline ends. The CDR3 sequence is 13 residues long.

This clone was seen a few times. V gene TRBV5-1 combines with J gene TRBJ2-5, with TRBD1 as a possible D gene (6 bases). Trimming left V 4 bases short and J 1 base short, with 17 bases between. CDR1 and CDR2 (germline): SGHRS, YFSETQ. There are 16 residues in the CDR3. This CDR3 is CASSGRTATFQETQYF. Here the CDR3 DNA reads TGCGCCAGCAGCGGACGGACAGCTACCTTCCAAGAGACCCAGTACTTC.

V is TRBV7-6 and J is TRBJ1-4, with 7 bases fitting TRBD1. CDR3 length equals 17 residues. With 4 bases clipped from V and 1 base from J, the junction kept 9 bases outside the gene matches. The V gene's germline CDR1 is SGHVS and CDR2 FNYEAQ. The CDR3 here is CASSSRDSRVTNEKLFF. The CDR3 bases are TGTGCCAGCAGCTCGCGGGACAGTAGGGTAACTAATGAAAAACTGTTTTTT.

This chain connects TRBV4-3 to TRBJ1-4; D is unresolved. Per germline, CDR1 LGHNA and CDR2 YSLEER. V was pared by 0 bases and J by 6 bases, with 14 bases between. The length of the CDR3 is 16 residues. CDR3 sequence: CASSQDQAVAYEKLFF. DNA of the CDR3: TGCGCCAGCAGCCAAGATCAGGCAGTTGCGTATGAAAAACTGTTTTTT.